This T cell receptor (beta chain) was profiled in a study of blood T cell repertoires in COVID-19. Study-wide background: The samples span acute and convalescent COVID-19 from the United States, Italy and Spain. In each case, the material was cDNA or gDNA derived from T cells, B-cell-depleted T cells, or PBMCs.

Living in 25 or so US areas, the participants were between roughly 18 and 90 years of age. Each participant's cohort was designated according to participant-reported clinical history. V lost 5 bases to trimming and J lost 7 bases; unmatched junction nucleotides: 12. This CDR3 region has 15 residues. Looked up from germline, CDR1 is MNHEY and CDR2 is SMNVEV (reference sequence). Only in-frame clones appear in the TCRdb table, and some are missing; sequencing was by immunoSEQ multiplex PCR. The table lists 350,000 to 450,000 clones, around nine tenths of them singletons. The chain recombines TRBV27 with TRBJ2-7; TRBD1 matches at 9 bases. Specimen: PBMCs or T cells enriched from blood (not recorded which). The clonotype comes from a woman younger than 35 who had been exposed to COVID-19. CDR3 nucleotides: TGTGCCAGCAGTCACGGACAGGGGACAGGCGGGGAGCAGTACTTC. Protein sequence: CASSHGQGTGGEQYF.